This T cell receptor beta chain was sequenced in a study of blood T cell repertoires in COVID-19. In the study overall: Nucleic acid was either cDNA or gDNA, and it came from T cells, B-cell-depleted T cells, or PBMCs.

Clones were sequenced by immunoSEQ multiplex PCR, and TCRdb holds only the in-frame ones, with some missing. This table has approximately 250,000 clones, about 82% appearing once. V lost 7 bases to trimming and J lost 1 base; unmatched junction nucleotides: 8. CDR3 length equals 15 residues. Germline lookup yields CDR1 SGHRS and CDR2 YFSETQ. The J gene is TRBJ2-5, the V gene TRBV5-1, with 9 bases that match TRBD1. This sequence was found in a woman aged 60 to 75 with active or convalescent COVID-19. Material: peripheral blood. CDR3 in amino acids: CASANRDRVQETQYF. In DNA form, the CDR3 reads TGCGCCAGCGCCAACCGGGACAGGGTCCAAGAGACCCAGTACTTC. Full variable domain (rest looked up from reference TRBV5-1 and TRBJ2-5): KAGVTQTPRYLIKTRGQQVTLSCSPISGHRSVSWYQQTPGQGLQFLFEYFSETQRNKGNFPGRFSGRQFSNSRSEMNVSTLELGDSALYLCASANRDRVQETQYFGPGTRLLVL.